A selection of T cell receptor beta chains follows, all from one sample in a study of cytomegalovirus exposure and HLA in healthy donors. Clones were sequenced by immunoSEQ multiplex PCR, and TCRdb holds only the in-frame ones, with some missing. The table lists 150,000 to 200,000 clones, roughly 80% of them singletons. Sample: PBMCs. The receptors here all came from a woman aged 40 to 55 in good health and CMV-seronegative. Both conserved end residues are part of each CDR3. The D gene is left open where the match is weak. For some rows the clone size is stated as once, few or many, or as a class when expanded; others skip it.

.	TRBJ1-2	TRBD1	TRBV7-6	TGTGCCAGCAGCTCACTCACAGGGGAAAACTATGGCTACACCTTC	CASSSLTGENYGYTF
.	TRBJ2-7	.	TRBV12-5	TGTGCTAGTGGACCCTTAAGGGGGGGCTACGAGCAGTACTTC	CASGPLRGGYEQYF
once	TRBJ2-3	.	TRBV7-8	TGTGCCAGCAGCTTATTTCCCACGGGGGGCCCCACAGATACGCAGTATTTT	CASSLFPTGGPTDTQYF
.	TRBJ2-3	TRBD1	TRBV11-3	TGTGCCAGCAGCTTCCGGACAGGGGGTTATGACACAGATACGCAGTATTTT	CASSFRTGGYDTDTQYF
.	TRBJ2-3	.	TRBV10-3	TGTGCCACCTCACGGGGATTCACAGATACGCAGTATTTT	CATSRGFTDTQYF
.	TRBJ2-1	.	TRBV7-9	TGTTCCAGCAGCTCCCAGGGAAAGAATGAGCAGTTCTTC	CSSSSQGKNEQFF
.	TRBJ2-1	.	TRBV5-6	TGTGCCAGCAGCGAGGGTAGGGCTGACTCCTACAATGAGCAGTTCTTC	CASSEGRADSYNEQFF
few	TRBJ2-7	.	TRBV11-3	TGTGCCAGCACCCCTAACCCAGGTGGCGAGCAGTACTTC	CASTPNPGGEQYF
.	TRBJ2-4	TRBD1	TRBV29-1	TGCAGCGTTGGGCACGGACAGGGTAACAGTCAGTACTTC	CSVGHGQGNSQYF
.	TRBJ2-3	TRBD2	TRBV28	TGTGCCAGCAGTTTGGCGGGGGGCACAGATACGCAGTATTTT	CASSLAGGTDTQYF
once	TRBJ2-1	TRBD2	TRBV5-4	TGTGCCAGCAGCCTTTGGGGAGGGAGGGATGAGCAGTTCTTC	CASSLWGGRDEQFF
.	TRBJ1-1	TRBD1	TRBV4-1	TGCGCCAGCAGCCAACAGGACAGGGGAACTTCCTCCGAAGCTTTCTTT	CASSQQDRGTSSEAFF
.	TRBJ2-6	TRBD1	TRBV6-7	TGTGCCAGAAAGGGCCCGGGACAGGGCCCCTCTGGGGCCAACGGCCTGACTTTC	CARKGPGQGPSGANGLTF
.	TRBJ2-2	TRBD2	TRBV2	TGTGCCAGCAGTGTCCGGACTAGCGGGTACAACACCGGGGAGCTGTTTTTT	CASSVRTSGYNTGELFF
.	TRBJ1-1	.	TRBV28	TGTGCCAGCAGTATGAGTATGAACACTGAAGCTTTCTTT	CASSMSMNTEAFF
.	TRBJ2-1	TRBD2	TRBV9	TGTGCCAGCAGCGTAGAATCGCTAGCGGTCTCGAATGAGCAGTTCTTC	CASSVESLAVSNEQFF
.	TRBJ1-2	TRBD1	TRBV19	TGTGCCAGTAGTCGACCGGGACAGACTGATGGCTACACCTTC	CASSRPGQTDGYTF
.	TRBJ2-4	TRBD1	TRBV27	TGTGCCAGCAGCCCTGGACAGGGGCGCGCGGGATCCAAAAACATTCAGTACTTC	CASSPGQGRAGSKNIQYF
.	TRBJ2-7	TRBD2	TRBV7-8	TGTGCCAGCAGCTTAGGGACTAGCGGGACCTACGAGCAGTACTTC	CASSLGTSGTYEQYF
.	TRBJ1-1	.	TRBV25-1	TGTGCCAGCAGCCGACATCGAACTGAAGCTTTCTTT	CASSRHRTEAFF
.	TRBJ1-2	.	TRBV30	TGTGCCTCCGACTCCCCAAACTATGGCTACACCTTC	CASDSPNYGYTF
.	TRBJ1-2	.	TRBV9	TGTGCCAGCAGGAATCAGGATCGATATGGCTACACCTTC	CASRNQDRYGYTF
.	TRBJ2-7	TRBD2	TRBV5-4	TGTGCCAGCAGCCAACAGAAGGGACTAGCGGCCTACGAGCAGTACTTC	CASSQQKGLAAYEQYF
.	TRBJ2-7	.	TRBV6-6	TGTGCCAGCAGTTACTCTCACAGGGATACCTACGAGCAGTACTTC	CASSYSHRDTYEQYF
.	TRBJ2-3	TRBD2	TRBV5-4	TGTGCCAGCAGCCGTCGGGCTAGCGGGGGGGCAGCAGATACGCAGTATTTT	CASSRRASGGAADTQYF
.	TRBJ1-1	.	TRBV27	TGTGCCAGCAGCCAACTCCGGACACTGATGAACACTGAAGCTTTCTTT	CASSQLRTLMNTEAFF
.	TRBJ2-5	.	TRBV29-1	TGCAGCGCCCGCGGCGGGAAAAAAGAGACCCAGTACTTC	CSARGGKKETQYF
.	TRBJ2-1	TRBD2	TRBV4-1	TGCGCCAGCAGCCCCCGACTAGCGGGCGTCTACAATGAGCAGTTCTTC	CASSPRLAGVYNEQFF
.	TRBJ1-1	.	TRBV5-5	TGTGCCAGCAGCGGACAATTGAACACTGAAGCTTTCTTT	CASSGQLNTEAFF
.	TRBJ1-2	TRBD1	TRBV15	TGTGCCACCAGCAGACGGCGACAGGGTATTAGTGGCTACACCTTC	CATSRRRQGISGYTF
.	TRBJ1-1	TRBD1	TRBV29-1	TGCAGCGTAAGACAGGGTGGGGGGACTGAAGCTTTCTTT	CSVRQGGGTEAFF
.	TRBJ1-1	TRBD1	TRBV4-1	TGCGCCAGCAGCCACTACAGGGGTGACACTGAAGCTTTCTTT	CASSHYRGDTEAFF
.	TRBJ2-2	TRBD1	TRBV4-2	TGTGCCAGCAGCCAAGAGGGCGGGGACAGGCGGACCGGGGAGCTGTTTTTT	CASSQEGGDRRTGELFF
.	TRBJ1-1	.	TRBV29-1	TGCAGCGTAGAAGGAGGTGGCACTGAAGCTTTCTTT	CSVEGGGTEAFF
.	TRBJ1-1	.	TRBV27	TGTGCCAGCAGTATCGGGGGGAACACTGAAGCTTTCTTT	CASSIGGNTEAFF
.	TRBJ2-7	.	TRBV6-5	TGTGCCAGCAGCAGGTCCGGCTCCTACGAGCAGTACTTC	CASSRSGSYEQYF
.	TRBJ2-3	TRBD2	TRBV29-1	TGCAGCGTTGGAGACGGGGGGACCACAGATACGCAGTATTTT	CSVGDGGTTDTQYF
.	TRBJ2-1	.	TRBV5-1	TGCGCCAGCAGCTTGGCCCCTAGCGCCCAGCAGTTCTTC	CASSLAPSAQQFF
once	TRBJ1-1	.	TRBV2	TGTGCCAGCAGGCGGGGCGGGGAGAGTACTGAAGCTTTCTTT	CASRRGGESTEAFF
.	TRBJ2-1	.	TRBV21-1	TGTGCCAGCAGCAAAGGACCTAGCGGGAGGTACAATGAGCAGTTCTTC	CASSKGPSGRYNEQFF
.	TRBJ2-2	.	TRBV4-1	TGCGCCAGCAGCCAAGATTCCAGACCGGGACAGAACACCGGGGAGCTGTTTTTT	CASSQDSRPGQNTGELFF
.	TRBJ1-2	TRBD1	TRBV19	TGTGCCAGTAGGGGCAGGGGGCGGGATGGCTACACCTTC	CASRGRGRDGYTF
once	TRBJ1-5	.	TRBV28	TGTGCCAGCAGGCGGGATTCGGATCAGCCCCAGCATTTT	CASRRDSDQPQHF
once	TRBJ2-7	.	TRBV28	TGTGCCAGCAGTTTCGACAGTGGCTCCTACGAGCAGTACTTC	CASSFDSGSYEQYF
few	TRBJ2-1	.	TRBV27	TGTGCCAGCAGTTTACAGGGGACCTCCTACAATGAGCAGTTCTTC	CASSLQGTSYNEQFF
.	TRBJ2-7	TRBD2	TRBV29-1	TGCAGCGTTGGGACTAGCGGCTACGAGCAGTACTTC	CSVGTSGYEQYF
.	TRBJ1-3	.	TRBV6-5	TGTGCCAGCAGCCCGGAGGGAAGCTCTGGAAACACCATATATTTT	CASSPEGSSGNTIYF
.	TRBJ1-2	.	TRBV28	TGTGCCAGCAGTTTCCTAACCAGGGGTCATGGCTACACCTTC	CASSFLTRGHGYTF
.	TRBJ2-7	TRBD2	TRBV28	TGTGCCAGCAGTCGACGACTAGCGGGAGCCTACGAGCAGTACTTC	CASSRRLAGAYEQYF
.	TRBJ2-1	TRBD1	TRBV4-1	TGCGCCAGCAGCCAAGACCCGACAGGGACTGAGCAGTTCTTC	CASSQDPTGTEQFF
.	TRBJ2-6	.	TRBV9	TGTGCCAGCAGCGTAGGCGGGGCCTCTTCGGGGGCCAACGTCCTGACTTTC	CASSVGGASSGANVLTF
.	TRBJ2-7	.	TRBV7-9	TGTGCCAGCAGCTTATCCGGTGACGAGCAGTACTTC	CASSLSGDEQYF
once	TRBJ2-1	TRBD2	TRBV5-1	TGCGCCAGCAGCTTGAGTAGCGGGAGTACGAATGAGCAGTTCTTC	CASSLSSGSTNEQFF
.	TRBJ2-7	.	TRBV7-2	TGTGCCAGCAGCTCATCGTTTGGTAGCGAGCAGTACTTC	CASSSSFGSEQYF
few	TRBJ1-1	.	TRBV20-1	TGCAGTGCTAGTACAGAAAAAGCTTTCTTT	CSASTEKAFF
.	TRBJ2-2	.	TRBV29-1	TGCAGCGCCGCCCGGGGGGCGAGGGAGCTGTTTTTT	CSAARGARELFF
once	TRBJ2-3	.	TRBV7-3	TGTGCCAGCAGCCCCTCGGCGGGCCCCACAGATACGCAGTATTTT	CASSPSAGPTDTQYF
.	TRBJ2-7	TRBD1	TRBV11-3	TGTGCCAGCAGCCCCTTGACAGGGAGTAACGAGCAGTACTTC	CASSPLTGSNEQYF
few	TRBJ1-1	.	TRBV11-2	TGTGCCAGCAGGCGAGGGGGGGACTGGACTGAAGCTTTCTTT	CASRRGGDWTEAFF